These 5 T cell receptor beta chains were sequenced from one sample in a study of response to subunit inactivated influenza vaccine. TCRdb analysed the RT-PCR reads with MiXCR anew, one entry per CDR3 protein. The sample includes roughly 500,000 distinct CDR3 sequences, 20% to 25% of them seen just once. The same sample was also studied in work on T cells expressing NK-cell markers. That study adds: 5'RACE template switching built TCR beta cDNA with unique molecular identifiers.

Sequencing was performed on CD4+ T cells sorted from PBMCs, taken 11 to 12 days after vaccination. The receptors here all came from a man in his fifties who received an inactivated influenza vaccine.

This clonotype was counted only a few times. CDR3 sequence (DNA): TGTGCCAGCATTTCGATTGGGGGTTCTGGGGCTTTCTTT. Protein product: CASISIGGSGAFF. The chain employs TRBV12-3 or TRBV12-4 and TRBJ1-1; D perhaps matches TRBD1 (5 bases). CDR3 size: 13 residues. V was pared by 7 bases and J by 11 bases, with 20 bases between.

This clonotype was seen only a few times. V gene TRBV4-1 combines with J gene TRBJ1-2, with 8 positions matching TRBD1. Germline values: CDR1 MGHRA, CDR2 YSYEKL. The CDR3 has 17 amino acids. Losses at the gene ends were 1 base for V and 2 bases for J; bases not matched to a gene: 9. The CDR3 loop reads CASSQAEGTGGNYGYTF. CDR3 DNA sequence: TGCGCCAGCAGCCAAGCTGAAGGAACAGGGGGGAACTATGGCTACACCTTC.

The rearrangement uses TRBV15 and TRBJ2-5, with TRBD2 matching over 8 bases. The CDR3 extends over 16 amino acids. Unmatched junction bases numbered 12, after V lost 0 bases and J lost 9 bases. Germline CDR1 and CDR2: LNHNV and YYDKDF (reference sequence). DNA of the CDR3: TGTGCCACCAGCAGAGATTTGAGTAGCGGGGTTTTGTCCCAGTACTTC. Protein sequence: CATSRDLSSGVLSQYF.

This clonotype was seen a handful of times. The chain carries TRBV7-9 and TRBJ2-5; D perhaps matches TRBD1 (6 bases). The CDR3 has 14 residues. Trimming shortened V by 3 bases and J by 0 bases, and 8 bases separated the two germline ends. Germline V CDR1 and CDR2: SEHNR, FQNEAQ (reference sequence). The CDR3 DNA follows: TGTGCCAGCAGCTTTGGACAGCACCAAGAGACCCAGTACTTC. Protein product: CASSFGQHQETQYF. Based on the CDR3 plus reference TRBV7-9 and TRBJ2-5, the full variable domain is DTGVSQNPRHKITKRGQNVTFRCDPISEHNRLYWYRQTLGQGPEFLTYFQNEAQLEKSRLLSDRFSAERPKGSFSTLEIQRTEQGDSAMYLCASSFGQHQETQYFGPGTRLLVL.

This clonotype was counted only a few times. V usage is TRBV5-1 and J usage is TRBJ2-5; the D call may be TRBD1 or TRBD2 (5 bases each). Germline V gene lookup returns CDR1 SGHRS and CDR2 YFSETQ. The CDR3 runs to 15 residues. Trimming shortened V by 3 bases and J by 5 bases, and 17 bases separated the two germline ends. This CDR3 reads CASSWDPGQGETQYF. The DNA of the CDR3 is TGCGCCAGCAGCTGGGACCCAGGACAAGGGGAGACCCAGTACTTC.